Following are 8 T cell receptor beta chains from one sample sequenced in a study of T cell changes during pregnancy in multiple sclerosis. Assay used: immunoSEQ multiplex PCR; TCRdb lists only in-frame clones, some missing. The top ten hold about 3.7% of the sample, which has some 31,000 clones, 91% seen once. Specimen: CD8+ T cells from peripheral blood mononuclear cells, collected in the second trimester of pregnancy. These receptors were taken from a female donor in good health, enrolled as a control in a pregnancy study.

The rearrangement links TRBV5-5 to TRBJ1-1; D possibly corresponds to TRBD1 (6 bases). V lost 0 bases, J lost 3 bases, and 12 bases lay in between. Germline lookup yields CDR1 SGHKS and CDR2 YYEKEE (reference sequence). The CDR3 is made up of 15 amino acids. The DNA for the CDR3 is TGTGCCAGCAGCTTGGTCCAGGGGATTTACACTGAAGCTTTCTTT. Encoded protein: CASSLVQGIYTEAFF.

V is TRBV5-4 and J is TRBJ2-3, with D maybe TRBD2 (7 bases). CDR1 is SGHNT, CDR2 YYREEE, per germline (reference sequence). The CDR3 is 15 amino acids. V dropped 4 bases and J dropped 2 bases, with 14 bases sitting between them. CDR3 bases: TGTGCCAGCAGCCCGTGGGGGGGACACACAGATACGCAGTATTTT. Protein: CASSPWGGHTDTQYF. The full variable domain, with the rest looked up from reference TRBV5-4 and TRBJ2-3, is ETGVTQSPTHLIKTRGQQVTLRCSSQSGHNTVSWYQQALGQGPQFIFQYYREEENGRGNFPPRFSGLQFPNYSSELNVNALELDDSALYLCASSPWGGHTDTQYFGPGTRLTVL.

The V call is TRBV10-3, the J call TRBJ1-4; D gene unclear. Germline CDR1 reads ENHRY; CDR2 reads SYGVKD. The V and J ends lost 3 bases and 8 bases respectively, with 10 bases between them. The CDR3 has 13 residues. The CDR3 nucleotides read TGTGCCATCAGTGACAGTAATCCGGAAAAACTGTTTTTT. It encodes CAISDSNPEKLFF.

V usage is TRBV10-3 and J usage is TRBJ1-5, with D perhaps matching TRBD1 (5 bases). This CDR3 is built from 15 residues. V dropped 2 bases and J dropped 1 base, with 9 bases sitting between them. CDR1 is ENHRY, CDR2 SYGVKD, per germline. CDR3 in amino acids: CAISESRGSNQPQHF. The CDR3 DNA reads TGTGCCATCAGTGAGAGTCGGGGGAGCAATCAGCCCCAGCATTTT.

The chain is built from TRBV6-5 and TRBJ1-2; D is ambiguous. The CDR3 contains 15 residues. Trimming removed 4 bases at V and 4 bases at J, with 16 bases between. Germline values: CDR1 MNHEY, CDR2 SVGAGI. The CDR3 nucleotides are TGTGCCAGCAGTTCACTAGCGGGGAGGAGCTATGGCTACACCTTC. Amino acid sequence: CASSSLAGRSYGYTF.

For the CDR3, the DNA is TGTGCCAGCAGCTTGCTAGCGGGGATAGCGGAGACCCAGTACTTC. Residues: CASSLLAGIAETQYF. This chain uses TRBV7-3 with TRBJ2-5, with 9 bases that match TRBD2. This CDR3 has 15 amino acids. Germline assignment: CDR1 SGHTA and CDR2 FQGTGA. The J segment lost 5 bases and the V segment lost 3 bases, leaving 7 bases of the junction unmatched.

V and J are TRBV14 and TRBJ1-6; 7 bases agree with TRBD1. The CDR3 covers 16 residues. The trim removed 2 bases at V and 4 bases at J, leaving 5 bases unmatched. Germline lookup yields CDR1 SGHDN and CDR2 FVKESK. CDR3 amino acids: CASSQSRGKYNSPLHF. The CDR3 DNA reads as TGTGCCAGCAGCCAAAGCAGGGGGAAGTATAATTCACCCCTCCACTTT.

V and J are TRBV5-1 and TRBJ2-3, with a weak D call TRBD1 (5 bases). CDR1 is SGHRS and CDR2 is YFSETQ in the germline V gene. Trimming pared 6 bases from V and 11 bases from J, leaving 13 bases between. CDR3 size: 11 residues. The CDR3 loop is CASTDSFWQYF. In DNA, the CDR3 is TGCGCCAGCACTGACAGTTTCTGGCAGTATTTT.